A single sample gave rise to the 20 T cell receptor beta chains below, sequenced in a study of CXCR3-negative and CXCR3-positive naive CD8 T cells. The study made its TRB cDNA libraries by 5' RACE, adding UMI labels. TCRdb re-called the 5' RACE reads and shows each CDR3 protein once, DNA omitted. The data include 100,000 to 150,000 distinct CDR3 sequences; the top ten clones carry 0.29%. Sequencing was carried out using naive CXCR3- CD8+ T cells from blood. Subset indicated: CD45RO-CCR7+CD27+CD95- naive CD8+ T cells lacking CXCR3 (TNR3-). The receptors here all came from a human donor in good health. Some clones in this sample may be carry-over from other donors' samples.

The chain has TRBV12-3 or TRBV12-4 and TRBJ2-1; TCRdb names TRBD1, which stays unverified in the absence of DNA. The CDR3 consists of 14 residues. The CDR3 region is CASSSSGGRNEQFF.

This chain uses TRBV5-4 with TRBJ2-7. This CDR3 contains 14 residues. Germline V CDR1 and CDR2: SGHNT, YYREEE (reference sequence). The CDR3 region is CASSLEGGSYEQYF.

V usage is TRBV28 and J usage is TRBJ2-1; TCRdb reports TRBD2, a call that lacks DNA to check it against. Germline-derived CDR1 and CDR2 are MDHEN and SYDVKM. There are 15 residues in the CDR3. CDR3 loop: CASSLLGEAYNEQFF. The full variable domain, rest sourced from reference TRBV28 and TRBJ2-1, is DVKVTQSSRYLVKRTGEKVFLECVQDMDHENMFWYRQDPGLGLRLIYFSYDVKMKEKGDIPEGYSVSREKKERFSLILESASTNQTSMYLCASSLLGEAYNEQFFGPGTRLTVL.

This chain connects TRBV5-6 to TRBJ1-1. Germline values: CDR1 SGHDT, CDR2 YYEEEE. The CDR3 has 14 amino acids. The CDR3 here is CASSLETPWTEAFF.

V and J are TRBV7-2 and TRBJ1-5; the TCRdb D gene call, TRBD1, has no DNA to confirm it. There are 17 residues in the CDR3. Germline V gene sequence: CDR1 SGHTA, CDR2 FQGNSA. This CDR3 is CASSFPPGQEVLGPQHF.

The chain couples TRBV6-6 to TRBJ2-5; TCRdb picks TRBD2, but there is no DNA to check that call. This CDR3 is built from 16 residues. Germline CDR1 reads MNHNY; CDR2 reads SVGAGI (reference sequence). The CDR3 protein is CASRKGSSGSQETQYF.

The chain combines TRBV29-1 with TRBJ2-7. The V gene's germline CDR1 is SQVTM and CDR2 ANQGSEA. The length of the CDR3 is 12 residues. The CDR3: CSVLTSSYEQYF.

The J gene is TRBJ2-7, the V gene TRBV29-1; TCRdb picks TRBD1, but there is no DNA to check that call. The CDR3 has 13 residues. CDR1 is SQVTM and CDR2 is ANQGSEA in the germline V gene. CDR3 protein: CSMRTGSHYEQYF.

V gene TRBV28 combines with J gene TRBJ2-3; TCRdb lists TRBD2, though no DNA is available to test this call. Looked up from germline, CDR1 is MDHEN and CDR2 is SYDVKM. CDR3 length: 18 amino acids. The CDR3 reads CASSFGYRESYCTDTQYF.

The chain couples TRBV24-1 to TRBJ2-2; TCRdb picks TRBD1, but there is no DNA to check that call. CDR3 length equals 17 residues. Germline values: CDR1 KGHDR, CDR2 SFDVKD. CDR3 sequence: CATSDLPSQGVTGELFF.

V gene TRBV5-1 combines with J gene TRBJ2-1; TCRdb selects TRBD1, and the lack of DNA leaves this call unchecked. This CDR3 region has 15 residues. From germline, CDR1 is SGHRS and CDR2 YFSETQ. This CDR3 reads CASSSGQGWENEQFF. Full variable domain (missing parts from reference TRBV5-1 and TRBJ2-1): KAGVTQTPRYLIKTRGQQVTLSCSPISGHRSVSWYQQTPGQGLQFLFEYFSETQRNKGNFPGRFSGRQFSNSRSEMNVSTLELGDSALYLCASSSGQGWENEQFFGPGTRLTVL.

The chain uses TRBV7-9 and TRBJ2-3; TCRdb proposes TRBD1, but this gene call is untestable without DNA. CDR3 length equals 14 residues. CDR1 and CDR2 (germline): SEHNR, FQNEAQ (reference sequence). CDR3 sequence: CASSQWTGYDTQYF.

The V and J genes are TRBV29-1 and TRBJ2-7. The CDR3 totals 13 residues. Germline CDR1 is SQVTM and CDR2 is ANQGSEA. CDR3 amino acids: CSVEGLGSYEQYF.

The chain combines TRBV5-4 with TRBJ2-3; TCRdb's D call of TRBD2 is untestable without DNA. Germline CDR1 is SGHNT and CDR2 is YYREEE (reference sequence). CDR3 size: 14 residues. The CDR3 spells CASSLSRDHHTQYF.

This chain uses TRBV7-9 with TRBJ2-7; TCRdb names TRBD1, which stays unverified in the absence of DNA. CDR3 size: 15 residues. CDR1 is SEHNR, CDR2 FQNEAQ, per germline (reference sequence). The CDR3 region is CASSHRDRGWYEQYF.

The V call is TRBV20-1, the J call TRBJ2-3; the D call of TRBD2 rests on TCRdb alone, since no DNA is present to check it. This CDR3 is 15 amino acids long. Germline V lookup: CDR1 DFQATT, CDR2 SNEGSKA (reference sequence). The CDR3 is CSAVTSGISTDTQYF.

The rearrangement uses TRBV5-1 and TRBJ2-7. Germline CDR1 reads SGHRS; CDR2 reads YFSETQ. The CDR3 covers 13 residues. The CDR3 sequence: CASSYGMQYEQYF.

The chain recombines TRBV5-1 with TRBJ2-2; TCRdb's assignment of TRBD1 cannot be checked, as there is no DNA. Germline CDR1 and CDR2: SGHRS and YFSETQ. The CDR3 has 15 residues. The CDR3 protein is CASRGSRDWTGELFF.

The rearrangement joins TRBV7-8 to TRBJ1-1; with no DNA, the TCRdb D assignment of TRBD1 cannot be verified. This CDR3 is 15 amino acids long. Per germline, CDR1 SGHVS and CDR2 FQNEAQ. The CDR3 here is CASSLVEGAYTEAFF.

The V gene is TRBV21-1, the J gene TRBJ2-7; the TCRdb call, TRBD2, lacks DNA for checking. TRBV21-1 is a known pseudogene. There are 14 residues in the CDR3. The CDR3 spells CASSRRQGGGEQYF.